A selection of T cell receptor beta chains follows, all from one sample in a study of blood T cell repertoires in COVID-19. Generated by immunoSEQ multiplex PCR, the TCRdb table keeps only in-frame clones and is missing some. The sample lists 250,000 to 300,000 clones, around 87% occurring once. Sequenced: peripheral blood. The receptors originated from a woman aged 40-49 years who had recovered from COVID-19. CDR3s include the opening cysteine and the closing phenylalanine or tryptophan. A D gene is named only where the DNA matches it firmly.

>TRBJ2-7|TRBD2|TRBV9
TGTGCCAGCAGCGCCCTCGGGGGGTCGGGTCCCTACGAGCAGTACTTC
CASSALGGSGPYEQYF
>TRBJ2-7|TRBD1|TRBV25-1
TGTGCCAGCAGAGCCTACAGGGGCGACGAGCAGTACTTC
CASRAYRGDEQYF
>TRBJ2-5|.|TRBV29-1
TGCAGCGTTCTCGTCCAAGAGACCCAGTACTTC
CSVLVQETQYF
>TRBJ2-5|TRBD2|TRBV7-2
TGTGCCAGCAGCCACCCCCTAGCGGGGGGGCCCAAGACCCAGTACTTC
CASSHPLAGGPKTQYF
>TRBJ2-5|.|TRBV11-2
TGTGCCAGCAGCTTAGGCAGGCATAGAGAGACCCAGTACTTC
CASSLGRHRETQYF
>TRBJ1-5|TRBD1|TRBV30
TGTGCCTGGAGTACCTACAGGGGGTTCAACAATCAGCCCCAGCATTTT
CAWSTYRGFNNQPQHF
>TRBJ2-3|TRBD2|TRBV11-2
TGTGCCAGCAGCTTAGGGACTAGGCGCACAGATACGCAGTATTTT
CASSLGTRRTDTQYF
>TRBJ1-2|TRBD1|TRBV18
TGTGCCAGCTCACCACCGGGGACAGGCAACATTCTGTGGTATGGCTACACCTTC
CASSPPGTGNILWYGYTF
>TRBJ2-1|TRBD2|TRBV19
TGTGCCACCTCAAGCGGGGATACCTACAATGAGCAGTTCTTC
CATSSGDTYNEQFF
>TRBJ1-6|.|TRBV7-2
TGTGCCAGCAGCTTCTCCAGGGAGGCGAGCTCCTATAATTCACCCCTCCACTTT
CASSFSREASSYNSPLHF